This T cell receptor beta chain was recovered during a study of blood T cell repertoires in COVID-19. Study-level background: Researchers got acute and convalescent COVID-19 samples from the United States, Italy and Spain. From T cells, B-cell-depleted T cells, or PBMCs came the material, which was cDNA or gDNA.

Germline CDR1 is LGHNT and CDR2 is FRNRAP. The CDR3 has 13 residues. V was pared by 3 bases and J by 2 bases, with 7 bases between. In the authors' workflow: For nucleated cells, counts were estimated from reference gene primer amplification. Data came from immunoSEQ multiplex PCR; TCRdb stores just in-frame clones and leaves some out. Clonal size and the V and J genes are those of that table, whereas D and trimming came from the DNA. Among about 190,000 clones listed, approximately 91% were seen once. The TCR originated in a middle-aged man with acute or convalescent COVID-19. The chain couples TRBV12-5 to TRBJ2-5; tentatively, D is TRBD1 (6 bases). Sequenced sample: peripheral blood. The CDR3 reads CASGFTGQETQYF. The CDR3 DNA sequence: TGTGCTAGTGGTTTCACAGGGCAAGAGACCCAGTACTTC.